This record looks at one T cell receptor (beta chain) sequence and its context. Antigen specificity is unknown. One junction end disagrees with the germline gene, perhaps due to a read error. This specimen comes from a study of beta chain features in type 1 diabetes. Per germline, CDR1 SEHNR and CDR2 FQNEAQ (reference sequence). CDR3 length: 16 residues. All of the isolated RNA was reverse transcribed, so expressed TCRB transcripts were sequenced. The assay was immunoSEQ multiplex PCR, and TCRdb's table has in-frame clones only and misses some. In the table there are 120,000 to 150,000 clones, under 60% of which are singletons. Overall study results and limits: An over-representation of cells with high TCR expression could result from cDNA sequencing.

The sequence was obtained from a man between 18 and 35 years old in good health. The sample was Tregs from blood. This chain joins TRBV7-9 and TRBJ2-7; 12 positions agree with TRBD2. The CDR3 coding sequence is TGTGCCAGCAGCAAATCGGGACTAGCGGGCTTCTACGCGCAGTACTTC. Amino acid sequence: CASSKSGLAGFYAQYF.